This T cell receptor beta chain was captured in a study of T cell repertoires in cytomegalovirus infection. Study summary: Well-studied HLA-B-restricted epitopes and recently identified HLA-C-restricted epitopes of CMV were both used in the study. Carrying CMV and the relevant HLA type showed in public TCR beta signatures. General study results and limits: The cumulative frequency of public TCR beta families distinguished individuals who carried CMV together with the relevant HLA. What dominated the ex vivo response were HLA-C-restricted CMV-specific TCR beta clonotypes.

The V gene lost 5 bases and the J gene lost 7 bases, with 20 bases spanning the gap. The germline CDR1 and CDR2 sequences are SGHAT and FQNNGV. CDR3 length equals 16 residues. Comment on this clonotype: Its antigen is as yet unknown.

In TCRdb, the reads were re-called with MiXCR into one record per CDR3 protein. This table holds around 85,000 distinct CDR3 sequences, about 45% found once. This chain connects TRBV11-2 to TRBJ1-4; D unresolved. This clonotype was obtained from a human donor in good health (CMV status not recorded). Some clones in this sample may be carry-over from other donors' samples. The sample was CD8+ T cells from cultured PBMCs, taken from culture after CMV antigen stimulation. This CDR3 reads CASSPVPGFEGEKLFF. For the CDR3, the DNA is TGTGCCAGCAGCCCAGTTCCCGGATTTGAAGGTGAAAAACTGTTTTTT.